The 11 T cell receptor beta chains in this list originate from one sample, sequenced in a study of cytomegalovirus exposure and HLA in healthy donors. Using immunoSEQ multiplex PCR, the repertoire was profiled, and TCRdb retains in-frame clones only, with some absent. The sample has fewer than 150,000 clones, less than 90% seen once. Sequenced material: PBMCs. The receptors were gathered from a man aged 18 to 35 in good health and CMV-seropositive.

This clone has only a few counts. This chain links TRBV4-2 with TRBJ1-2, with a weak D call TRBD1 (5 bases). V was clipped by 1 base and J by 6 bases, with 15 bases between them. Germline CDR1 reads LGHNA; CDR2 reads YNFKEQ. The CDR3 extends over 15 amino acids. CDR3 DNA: TGTGCCAGCAGCCAAGTGGGTCAGGGTGTAAATGGCTACACCTTC. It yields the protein CASSQVGQGVNGYTF.

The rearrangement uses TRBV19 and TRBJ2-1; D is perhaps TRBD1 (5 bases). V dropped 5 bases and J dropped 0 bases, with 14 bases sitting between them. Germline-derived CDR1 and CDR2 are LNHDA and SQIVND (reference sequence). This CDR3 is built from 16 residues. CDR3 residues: CASSRGARSSYNEQFF. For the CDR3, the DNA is TGTGCCAGTAGTCGTGGGGCTCGGAGCTCCTACAATGAGCAGTTCTTC. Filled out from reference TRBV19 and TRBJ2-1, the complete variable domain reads DGGITQSPKYLFRKEGQNVTLSCEQNLNHDAMYWYRQDPGQGLRLIYYSQIVNDFQKGDIAEGYSVSREKKESFPLTVTSAQKNPTAFYLCASSRGARSSYNEQFFGPGTRLTVL.

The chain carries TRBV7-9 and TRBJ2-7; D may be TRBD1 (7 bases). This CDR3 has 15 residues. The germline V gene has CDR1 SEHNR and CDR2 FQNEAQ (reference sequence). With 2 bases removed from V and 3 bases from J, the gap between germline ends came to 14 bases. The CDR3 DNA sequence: TGTGCCAGCAGCTTACTCGGAGGGGGCTACTACGAGCAGTACTTC. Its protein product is CASSLLGGGYYEQYF.

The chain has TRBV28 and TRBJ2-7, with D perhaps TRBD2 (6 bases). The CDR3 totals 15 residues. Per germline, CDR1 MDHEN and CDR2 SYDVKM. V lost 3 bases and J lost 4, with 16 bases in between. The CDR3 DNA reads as TGTGCCAGCAGTTTTTGGGGGGTCCGGGTTTACGAGCAGTACTTC. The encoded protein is CASSFWGVRVYEQYF.

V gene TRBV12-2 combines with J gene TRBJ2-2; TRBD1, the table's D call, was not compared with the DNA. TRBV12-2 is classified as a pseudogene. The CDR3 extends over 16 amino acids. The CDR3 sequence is CASRRRDRMNTGELFF. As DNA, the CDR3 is TGTGCAAGTCGCCGACGGGACAGGATGAACACCGGGGAGCTGTTTTTT.

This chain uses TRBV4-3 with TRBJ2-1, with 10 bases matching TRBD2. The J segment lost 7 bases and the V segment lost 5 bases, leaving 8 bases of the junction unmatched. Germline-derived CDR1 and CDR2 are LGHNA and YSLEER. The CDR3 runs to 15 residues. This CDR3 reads CASSSSGGRRNEQFF. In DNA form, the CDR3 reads TGCGCCAGCAGCTCTAGCGGGGGTCGGAGGAATGAGCAGTTCTTC.

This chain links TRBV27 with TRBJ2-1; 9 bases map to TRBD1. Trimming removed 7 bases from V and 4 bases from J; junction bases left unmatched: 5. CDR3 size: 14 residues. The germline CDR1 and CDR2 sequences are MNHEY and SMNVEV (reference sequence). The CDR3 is CASKGQGTYNEQFF. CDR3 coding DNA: TGTGCCAGCAAAGGACAGGGGACTTACAATGAGCAGTTCTTC.

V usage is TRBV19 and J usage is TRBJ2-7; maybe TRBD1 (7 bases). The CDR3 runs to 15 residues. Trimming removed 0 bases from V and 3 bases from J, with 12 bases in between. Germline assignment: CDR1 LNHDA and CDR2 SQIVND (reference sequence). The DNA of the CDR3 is TGTGCCAGTAGTATAGACCGGAGGGGGCTCTACGAGCAGTACTTC. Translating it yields CASSIDRRGLYEQYF.

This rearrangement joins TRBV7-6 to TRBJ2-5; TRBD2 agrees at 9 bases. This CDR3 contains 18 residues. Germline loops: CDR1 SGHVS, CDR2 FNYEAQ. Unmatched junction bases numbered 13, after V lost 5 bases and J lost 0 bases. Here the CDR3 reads CASSPDGGVAGDQETQYF. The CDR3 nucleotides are TGTGCCAGCAGCCCCGATGGAGGAGTAGCGGGGGACCAAGAGACCCAGTACTTC.

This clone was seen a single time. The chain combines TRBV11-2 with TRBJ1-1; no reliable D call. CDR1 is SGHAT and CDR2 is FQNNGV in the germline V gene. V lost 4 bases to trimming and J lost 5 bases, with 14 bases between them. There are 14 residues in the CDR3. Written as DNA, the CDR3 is TGTGCCAGCAGCTCAGACCCCTTCAGGACTGAAGCTTTCTTT. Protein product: CASSSDPFRTEAFF.

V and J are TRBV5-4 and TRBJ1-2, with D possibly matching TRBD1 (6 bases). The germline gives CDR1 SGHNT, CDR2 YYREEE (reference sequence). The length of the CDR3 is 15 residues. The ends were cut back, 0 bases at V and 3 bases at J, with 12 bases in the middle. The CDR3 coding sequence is TGTGCCAGCAGCTTGGGCGGGGGGCGAGACTATGGCTACACCTTC. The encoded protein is CASSLGGGRDYGYTF.